This passage covers 7 T cell receptor beta chains from one sample sequenced in a study of human T cells and chemical hapten exposure. TCRdb passed the RACE reads through MiXCR, listing each CDR3 protein once. The sample yields about 120,000 distinct CDR3 sequences, approximately 13% seen once. Time point reported: patch test 1, 2 weeks after DPC sensitization. This sample's treatment: therapeutic diphenylcyclopropenone sensitization with weekly scalp DPC. Sequenced here: whole blood, sampled in connection with sensitization to the hapten diphenylcyclopropenone (DPC). The receptors stem from a man between 18 and 29 years old with alopecia areata. Some clones in this sample may be carry-over from other donors' samples.

This clonotype has just a few counts. The CDR3 DNA reads as TGTGCCAGCAGCGATACGACCGGGTCCCTCCACTTT. It codes for CASSDTTGSLHF. The chain combines TRBV9 with TRBJ1-6, with D unclear. Germline loops: CDR1 SGDLS, CDR2 YYNGEE. Trimming stripped 3 bases from V and 14 bases from J, with 12 bases between. The CDR3 totals 12 residues.

This clonotype was seen a few times. CDR3 bases: TGTGCCAGTAGTATCCCCAGGAACTATGGCTACACCTTC. The encoded protein is CASSIPRNYGYTF. The V gene is TRBV19, the J gene TRBJ1-2; D not resolved. The CDR3 runs to 13 residues. Trimming removed 3 bases at V and 2 bases at J, with 7 bases between. Germline loops: CDR1 LNHDA, CDR2 SQIVND (reference sequence).

The gene calls are TRBV6-2 or TRBV6-3 and TRBJ2-2; D remains unclear. CDR1 and CDR2 from the germline V gene are MNHEY and SVGEGT. The CDR3 is 16 residues long. V dropped 0 bases and J dropped 0 bases, with 8 bases sitting between them. The CDR3 region has the DNA TGTGCCAGCAGTTACTCGAGGCGATCGAACACCGGGGAGCTGTTTTTT. Its protein product is CASSYSRRSNTGELFF.

This clonotype was counted a few times. This rearrangement joins TRBV2 to TRBJ1-5, with D possibly being TRBD1 (5 bases). Trimming shortened V by 8 bases and J by 2 bases, and 16 bases separated the two germline ends. The CDR3 consists of 15 residues. The germline V gene encodes CDR1 SNHLY and CDR2 FYNNEI. The CDR3 DNA sequence: TGTGCCAGCCTGGAAGGGGTAATGGGCAATCAGCCCCAGCATTTT. Protein sequence: CASLEGVMGNQPQHF. The whole variable domain, remainder taken from reference TRBV2 and TRBJ1-5, is EPEVTQTPSHQVTQMGQEVILRCVPISNHLYFYWYRQILGQKVEFLVSFYNNEISEKSEIFDDQFSVERPDGSNFTLKIRSTKLEDSAMYFCASLEGVMGNQPQHFGDGTRLSIL.

The table lists this clonotype with a few counts. The chain combines TRBV7-7 with TRBJ2-2; the match to TRBD2 covers 7 bases. Germline CDR1 reads SSHAT; CDR2 reads FNYEAQ (reference sequence). The CDR3 runs to 15 residues. After removal of 5 bases from V and 3 bases from J, the junction contained 6 bases not matched to a gene. The CDR3 DNA reads as TGTGCCAGCAGCATGTCGGGGGGAGACACCGGGGAGCTGTTTTTT. This translates into CASSMSGGDTGELFF. Based on the CDR3 plus reference TRBV7-7 and TRBJ2-2, the full variable domain is GAGVSQSPRYKVTKRGQDVTLRCDPISSHATLYWYQQALGQGPEFLTYFNYEAQPDKSGLPSDRFSAERPEGSISTLTIQRTEQRDSAMYRCASSMSGGDTGELFFGEGSRLTVL.

This clonotype was picked up a small number of times. The chain has TRBV29-1 and TRBJ1-2, with D uncertain. V was pared by 4 bases and J by 7 bases, with 10 bases between. Germline assignment: CDR1 SQVTM and CDR2 ANQGSEA. There are 11 residues in the CDR3. CDR3 region: CSVGGLGGYTF. CDR3 sequence (DNA): TGCAGCGTTGGTGGTTTGGGTGGCTACACCTTC.

This clonotype turned up a few times. V is TRBV11-2 and J is TRBJ2-5; D is perhaps TRBD1 (6 bases). The V end was cut by 0 bases, the J end by 0 bases, with 11 bases between. Germline V gene data show CDR1 as SGHAT and CDR2 as FQNNGV. The CDR3 extends over 16 amino acids. The CDR3 region has the DNA TGTGCCAGCAGCTTAGATATCCGGACAGACCAAGAGACCCAGTACTTC. Its translation is CASSLDIRTDQETQYF.